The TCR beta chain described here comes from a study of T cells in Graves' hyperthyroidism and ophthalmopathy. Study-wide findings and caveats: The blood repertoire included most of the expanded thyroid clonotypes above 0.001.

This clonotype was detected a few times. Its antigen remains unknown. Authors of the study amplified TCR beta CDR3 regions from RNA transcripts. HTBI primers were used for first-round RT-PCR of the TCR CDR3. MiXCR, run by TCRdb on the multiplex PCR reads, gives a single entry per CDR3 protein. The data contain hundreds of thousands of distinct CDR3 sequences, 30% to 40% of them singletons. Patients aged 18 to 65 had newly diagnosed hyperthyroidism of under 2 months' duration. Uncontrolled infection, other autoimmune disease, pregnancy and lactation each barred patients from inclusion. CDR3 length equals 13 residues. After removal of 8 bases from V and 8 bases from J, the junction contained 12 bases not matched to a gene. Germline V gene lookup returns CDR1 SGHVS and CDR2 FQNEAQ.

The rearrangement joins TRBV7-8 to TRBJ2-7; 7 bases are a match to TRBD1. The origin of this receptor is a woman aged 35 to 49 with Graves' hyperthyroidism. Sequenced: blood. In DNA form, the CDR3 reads TGTGCCAGCTCACCCACGACAGGGCGGCAGCAGTACTTC. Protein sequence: CASSPTTGRQQYF.